This entry describes one TCR beta chain. Its antigen is still unknown. Use of 60 Vbeta and 13 Jbeta primers characterized the PCR. Per the authors' pipeline: A later analysis tallied approximately 87 million unique TCR beta chains, around 12 million of them shared. The method was immunoSEQ multiplex PCR; TCRdb's version includes in-frame clones alone and lacks a portion of them. That table gives V, J and clone size, and the DNA gave D and trimming. The profile shows nearly 200,000 clones, around 87% of them singletons. The data were taken from a study of cytomegalovirus exposure and HLA in healthy donors. CDR3 length: 15 amino acids. Looked up from germline, CDR1 is SGHVS and CDR2 is FNYEAQ. The ends lost 1 base at V and 2 bases at J; junction bases unmatched: 2. Study-level findings and limits: As a later analysis showed, a missense DCLRE1C variant was linked to trimming of TCR beta V- and J-genes. Reported findings show TCR beta sequences accurately forecast HLA-A and HLA-B alleles in most subjects.

Sequencing input: PBMCs. This sequence originates from a man under 40 in good health and CMV-seronegative. The chain combines TRBV7-6 with TRBJ2-4, with 7 bases aligning to TRBD1. CDR3 bases: TGTGCCAGCAGCTTAGGGACAGGTACCAAAAACATTCAGTACTTC. It is translated as CASSLGTGTKNIQYF. Combining the CDR3 with reference TRBV7-6 and TRBJ2-4 gives the whole variable domain GAGVSQSPRYKVTKRGQDVALRCDPISGHVSLYWYRQALGQGPEFLTYFNYEAQQDKSGLPNDRFSAERPEGSISTLTIQRTEQRDSAMYRCASSLGTGTKNIQYFGAGTRLSVL.